These 9 T cell receptor beta chains were sequenced from one sample in a study of T cell repertoires in cytomegalovirus infection. In TCRdb, the reads were re-called with MiXCR into one record per CDR3 protein. The data contain about 500,000 distinct CDR3 sequences, around 30% of them singletons. No antigens are known for them. The source material was cultured PBMCs, sampled from culture after CMV antigen stimulation. These receptors originate from a human donor in good health (CMV status not recorded). Some clones in this sample may be carry-over from other donors' samples.

This chain joins TRBV6-2 or TRBV6-3 and TRBJ1-1; tentative D call: TRBD1 (5 bases). This CDR3 spans 17 amino acids. Trimming pared 6 bases from V and 0 bases from J, leaving 20 bases between. Germline V gene lookup returns CDR1 MNHEY and CDR2 SVGEGT. The CDR3, as DNA: TGTGCCAGCAGGTCAGGTCGACAGATGAGATTGAACACTGAAGCTTTCTTT. Translation gives CASRSGRQMRLNTEAFF.

This clonotype occurred a few times. This chain connects TRBV11-3 to TRBJ2-3, with TRBD2 matching over 13 bases. V shed 0 bases and J 7 bases; nucleotides not matched to a gene: 7. CDR1 SGHNT and CDR2 YENEEA come from the germline V gene. The CDR3 is 17 residues long. CDR3 coding DNA: TGTGCCAGCAGCTTAGATGAGACTAGCGGGAGGCTATATACGCAGTATTTT. It encodes CASSLDETSGRLYTQYF.

This clonotype has just a few counts. V is TRBV4-1 and J is TRBJ1-1, with 7 bases lining up with TRBD1. This CDR3 is 14 amino acids long. CDR1 is MGHRA and CDR2 is YSYEKL in the germline V gene. After removal of 3 bases from V and 7 bases from J, the junction contained 8 bases not matched to a gene. The CDR3 DNA reads TGCGCCAGCAGCCAGGTTCCGGGACAGCTTGAAGCTTTCTTT. It encodes CASSQVPGQLEAFF.

The chain recombines TRBV5-1 with TRBJ2-5; D ambiguous. This CDR3 comprises 15 residues. Germline V gene data show CDR1 as SGHRS and CDR2 as YFSETQ. Trimming shortened V by 2 bases and J by 2 bases, and 13 bases separated the two germline ends. The CDR3 loop is CASSFMSSEQETQYF. The CDR3 region has the DNA TGCGCCAGCAGCTTTATGTCGTCAGAACAAGAGACCCAGTACTTC.

The chain recombines TRBV11-2 with TRBJ2-3; D is uncertain. Per the germline V gene, CDR1 is SGHAT and CDR2 is FQNNGV. This CDR3 has 14 amino acids. Deletions cut 0 bases from V and 4 bases from J, with 8 bases between. The CDR3 here is CASSLDSMADTQYF. The CDR3 nucleotides are TGTGCCAGCAGCTTAGATTCGATGGCAGATACGCAGTATTTT.

This clonotype was found many times. V is TRBV7-2 and J is TRBJ1-2; 7 bases line up with TRBD1. The germline gives CDR1 SGHTA, CDR2 FQGNSA. V shed 5 bases, J shed 4 bases, and the junction held 10 bases outside the gene matches. There are 15 residues in the CDR3. CDR3 protein: CASSTTGQAAYGYTF. The CDR3 DNA reads TGTGCCAGCAGCACGACCGGACAGGCCGCCTATGGCTACACCTTC.

V and J are TRBV28 and TRBJ2-1; 7 bases are a match to TRBD2. This CDR3 is built from 13 residues. Germline V lookup: CDR1 MDHEN, CDR2 SYDVKM. Germline trimming cut 6 bases from V and 6 bases from J; bases unmatched to any gene: 5. CDR3 sequence (DNA): TGTGCCAGCAGGCGGGGGAGGCTCAATGAGCAGTTCTTC. Protein: CASRRGRLNEQFF.

V and J are TRBV2 and TRBJ2-7; 9 bases align to TRBD1. CDR3 size: 14 residues. Germline trimming cut 1 base from V and 5 bases from J; bases unmatched to any gene: 3. Germline CDR1 and CDR2: SNHLY and FYNNEI. The CDR3 loop reads CASSEGTGVHEQYF. The CDR3 DNA reads TGTGCCAGCAGTGAAGGGACAGGGGTCCACGAGCAGTACTTC.

This clonotype has just a few counts. This rearrangement joins TRBV12-3 or TRBV12-4 to TRBJ1-1; no firm D call. The CDR3 loop spans 15 amino acids. V dropped 4 bases and J dropped 1 base, with 13 bases sitting between them. The CDR3 protein is CASSYVSGANTEAFF. The DNA for the CDR3 is TGTGCCAGCAGTTACGTTTCGGGAGCGAACACTGAAGCTTTCTTT.